Listed below are T cell receptor beta chains from one sample, sequenced in a study of cytomegalovirus exposure and HLA in healthy donors. Generated by immunoSEQ multiplex PCR, the TCRdb table keeps only in-frame clones and is missing some. The sample includes 150,000 to 200,000 clones, roughly 80% seen only once; the top ten take 6.5% to 7.5%. The sequenced material came from PBMCs. The receptors come from a woman aged 25 to 39 in good health and CMV-seropositive. The CDR3 runs from the conserved cysteine through the conserved F or W. The order of the fields is J gene, V gene, clone size, D gene, CDR3 protein, CDR3 DNA. The D gene is left open where the match is weak. Rows give clone size only sometimes, using once, few, many, or a class for an expanded clone.

TRBJ2-7,TRBV7-9,.,.,CASSKGGEIHRYF,TGTGCCAGCAGCAAGGGGGGGGAAATACACAGGTACTTC
TRBJ2-4,TRBV9,once,.,CASSVMGGHNIQYF,TGTGCCAGCAGCGTCATGGGGGGGCACAACATTCAGTACTTC
TRBJ2-7,TRBV5-4,few,.,CASSSRDSSSYEQYF,TGTGCCAGCAGCTCCCGGGACTCTAGCTCCTACGAGCAGTACTTC
TRBJ1-6,TRBV12-5,.,.,CASGSLRDSPLHF,TGTGCTAGTGGTAGCCTCCGGGATTCACCCCTCCACTTT
TRBJ1-1,TRBV4-2,.,.,CASSQEEGATEAFF,TGTGCCAGCAGCCAAGAAGAGGGAGCCACTGAAGCTTTCTTT
TRBJ1-5,TRBV14,once,.,CASSHRDHNQPQHF,TGTGCCAGCAGCCATCGAGATCACAATCAGCCCCAGCATTTT
TRBJ1-1,TRBV7-2,.,.,CASGFGGNTEAFF,TGTGCCAGCGGCTTCGGGGGGAACACTGAAGCTTTCTTT
TRBJ2-7,TRBV25-1,few,TRBD1,CASSPHGTGEGYEQYF,TGTGCCAGCAGTCCACACGGGACAGGGGAAGGCTACGAGCAGTACTTC
TRBJ2-7,TRBV29-1,.,TRBD1,CSVTGQGPFLQYF,TGCAGCGTTACGGGACAGGGTCCTTTTCTGCAGTACTTC
TRBJ1-6,TRBV19,.,.,CATAAGDSPLHF,TGTGCCACCGCGGCGGGGGATTCACCCCTCCACTTT
TRBJ2-3,TRBV7-6,.,.,CASSSSTDTQYF,TGTGCCAGCAGCTCAAGCACAGATACGCAGTATTTT
TRBJ1-2,TRBV5-1,.,.,CASSLASGLGNYGYTF,TGCGCCAGCAGCTTGGCATCAGGGCTCGGAAACTATGGCTACACCTTC
TRBJ2-5,TRBV5-4,once,TRBD2,CASRGAGDQETQYF,TGTGCCAGCAGGGGAGCGGGGGACCAAGAGACCCAGTACTTC
TRBJ1-2,TRBV5-1,.,TRBD1,CASSPARQGTHGYTF,TGCGCCAGCAGCCCGGCTAGACAGGGTACTCATGGCTACACCTTC
TRBJ1-1,TRBV5-1,.,.,CASSPWDTDQNTEAFF,TGCGCCAGCAGCCCCTGGGACACGGATCAGAACACTGAAGCTTTCTTT
TRBJ2-3,TRBV5-1,once,.,CASSLAGGGRGDTQYF,TGCGCCAGTAGCTTGGCTGGGGGGGGGCGAGGAGATACGCAGTATTTT
TRBJ2-3,TRBV7-6,few,TRBD2,CASSLGSGAATDTQYF,TGTGCCAGCAGCTTAGGTAGCGGGGCCGCCACAGATACGCAGTATTTT
TRBJ1-2,TRBV9,few,TRBD1,CASSPRAGGVGSYGYTF,TGTGCCAGCAGCCCCCGGGCAGGGGGAGTCGGGAGCTATGGCTACACCTTC
TRBJ1-2,TRBV28,.,.,CASQASGGNYGYTF,TGTGCCAGCCAAGCAAGCGGGGGAAACTATGGCTACACCTTC
TRBJ1-2,TRBV10-1,.,TRBD1,CASNQFQGQKNYGYTF,TGCGCCAGCAACCAATTTCAGGGACAGAAAAACTATGGCTACACCTTC
TRBJ1-3,TRBV28,.,TRBD1,CASSTGGPGNTIYF,TGTGCCAGCAGTACAGGGGGCCCTGGAAACACCATATATTTT
TRBJ1-1,TRBV18,.,.,CASSPNRVQGTEAFF,TGTGCCAGCTCACCAAACAGGGTACAGGGCACTGAAGCTTTCTTT
TRBJ2-5,TRBV27,.,TRBD2,CASSFSGGTVETQYF,TGTGCCAGCAGTTTTAGCGGGGGTACGGTAGAGACCCAGTACTTC
TRBJ1-2,TRBV4-1,.,.,CASARQETNYGYTF,TGCGCCAGCGCGCGACAGGAAACTAACTATGGCTACACCTTC
TRBJ1-6,TRBV7-7,few,.,CASSSTRDSPLHF,TGTGCCAGCAGTTCAACCAGGGATTCACCCCTCCACTTT
TRBJ1-3,TRBV2,.,TRBD1,CASSDADRGPVYSGNTIYF,TGTGCCAGCAGTGACGCCGACAGGGGGCCCGTCTACTCTGGAAACACCATATATTTT
TRBJ1-2,TRBV9,.,.,CASRPSRAGDNYGYTF,TGTGCCAGCAGGCCGTCTAGGGCAGGGGATAACTATGGCTACACCTTC
TRBJ1-2,TRBV6-6,.,TRBD1,CASSRLGQGGYTF,TGTGCCAGCAGCCGTCTTGGACAGGGAGGCTACACCTTC
TRBJ1-5,TRBV4-1,.,TRBD1,CASSQVAGQGNQPQHF,TGCGCCAGCAGCCAAGTTGCGGGACAGGGCAATCAGCCCCAGCATTTT
TRBJ2-7,TRBV7-6,.,.,CASSLGDRFGEQYF,TGTGCCAGCAGCTTAGGTGACAGGTTCGGCGAGCAGTACTTC
TRBJ2-4,TRBV6-1,few,TRBD2,CASSEGLAGKNIQYF,TGTGCCAGCAGTGAAGGACTAGCGGGAAAAAACATTCAGTACTTC
TRBJ1-1,TRBV7-9,.,TRBD1,CASSSRQGWGTEAFF,TGTGCCAGCAGCTCCCGACAGGGATGGGGCACTGAAGCTTTCTTT
TRBJ1-1,TRBV7-2,.,.,CASSFYSEAFF,TGTGCCAGCAGCTTCTACAGTGAAGCTTTCTTT
TRBJ1-2,TRBV7-2,.,.,CASSLSTVYGYTF,TGTGCCAGCAGCTTATCCACAGTCTATGGCTACACCTTC
TRBJ1-1,TRBV6-5,.,TRBD1,CASSNGQGAITEAFF,TGTGCCAGCAGTAACGGACAGGGGGCTATCACTGAAGCTTTCTTT
TRBJ1-3,TRBV7-7,.,TRBD1,CASSPLDRKTGNTIYF,TGTGCCAGCAGCCCCTTGGACAGGAAGACTGGAAACACCATATATTTT
TRBJ1-2,TRBV25-1,.,TRBD1,CASSRAGTGNYGYTF,TGTGCCAGCAGTCGGGCCGGGACAGGGAACTATGGCTACACCTTC
TRBJ2-7,TRBV9,.,.,CASSVEGNAAYEQYF,TGTGCCAGCAGCGTAGAGGGGAATGCCGCCTACGAGCAGTACTTC
TRBJ1-5,TRBV4-3,once,.,CASSQEKHQPQHF,TGCGCCAGCAGCCAAGAGAAGCATCAGCCCCAGCATTTT
TRBJ2-4,TRBV7-9,few,TRBD1,CASSLLRDRDPQYF,TGTGCCAGCAGCTTACTTAGAGACAGGGACCCTCAGTACTTC
TRBJ2-5,TRBV5-1,.,TRBD1,CASSTGTGEETQYF,TGCGCCAGCAGCACCGGGACAGGGGAGGAGACCCAGTACTTC
TRBJ1-6,TRBV5-1,.,.,CASSLDSYNSPLHF,TGCGCCAGCAGCCTGGACAGTTATAATTCACCCCTCCACTTT
TRBJ1-6,TRBV6-5,.,.,CASSSGSTLGPLHF,TGTGCCAGCAGTTCCGGATCGACACTGGGCCCCCTCCACTTT
TRBJ2-3,TRBV6-1,.,TRBD2,CASSQSGGSTDTQYF,TGTGCCAGCAGTCAGAGCGGGGGCAGCACAGATACGCAGTATTTT
TRBJ2-1,TRBV6-1,.,.,CAIMDTWNEQFF,TGTGCCATTATGGACACCTGGAATGAGCAGTTCTTC
TRBJ1-5,TRBV19,.,TRBD1,CASSPRGQGRNQPQHF,TGTGCCAGTAGTCCCCGGGGACAGGGACGCAATCAGCCCCAGCATTTT
TRBJ2-5,TRBV5-6,once,TRBD2,CASSLGTSGQQTQYF,TGTGCCAGCAGCTTGGGGACTAGCGGGCAACAGACCCAGTACTTC
TRBJ2-7,TRBV15,.,.,CATSRDIATGIYEQYF,TGTGCCACCAGCAGAGATATCGCGACGGGAATCTACGAGCAGTACTTC
TRBJ1-2,TRBV15,once,TRBD1,CATSREDRAGGYTF,TGTGCCACCAGCAGAGAGGACAGGGCAGGCGGCTACACCTTC
TRBJ2-3,TRBV7-3,.,.,CASSLTSESTDTQYF,TGTGCCAGCAGCCTTACTAGTGAGAGTACAGATACGCAGTATTTT
TRBJ2-7,TRBV5-6,.,TRBD1,CASFTMGRGRATAGGEQYF,TGTGCCAGCTTCACGATGGGCAGGGGAAGGGCCACCGCAGGGGGCGAGCAGTACTTC